Below, 8 T cell receptor beta chains from the same sample are listed, as sequenced in a study of cytomegalovirus exposure and HLA in healthy donors. Both 60 Vbeta primers and 13 Jbeta primers went into the PCR. Sequencing was performed with immunoSEQ multiplex PCR; in TCRdb, only in-frame clones are kept and a portion is missing. The sample lists 150,000 to 200,000 clones, around 80% occurring once. What was sequenced was PBMCs. These receptors were taken from a girl aged 5-17 years in good health and CMV-seropositive.

The chain employs TRBV2 and TRBJ2-1, with 15 bases matching TRBD2. The CDR3 consists of 16 residues. J lost 7 bases, V lost 5 bases, and 6 bases had no gene match. Germline CDR1 and CDR2: SNHLY and FYNNEI. CDR3 sequence reads: CASSPGLAGGRNEQFF. The DNA of the CDR3 is TGTGCCAGCAGTCCGGGACTAGCGGGAGGAAGGAATGAGCAGTTCTTC. Together with reference TRBV2 and TRBJ2-1, the CDR3 gives the full variable domain: EPEVTQTPSHQVTQMGQEVILRCVPISNHLYFYWYRQILGQKVEFLVSFYNNEISEKSEIFDDQFSVERPDGSNFTLKIRSTKLEDSAMYFCASSPGLAGGRNEQFFGPGTRLTVL.

The chain joins TRBV11-2 to TRBJ2-7; D remains ambiguous. CDR1 and CDR2 from the germline V gene are SGHAT and FQNNGV. Trimming pared 5 bases from V and 7 bases from J, leaving 9 bases between. The CDR3 runs to 11 residues. The CDR3 sequence is CASSPLNEQYF. The CDR3 nucleotides are TGTGCCAGCAGCCCCCTAAATGAGCAGTACTTC.

The CDR3 loop reads CASSAGAISGANVLTF. In DNA, the CDR3 is TGTGCCAGCAGTGCGGGAGCCATCTCTGGGGCCAACGTCCTGACTTTC. The V call is TRBV2, the J call TRBJ2-6; perhaps TRBD2 as D (6 bases). Germline values: CDR1 SNHLY, CDR2 FYNNEI. The length of the CDR3 is 16 residues. V gave up 4 bases and J gave up 0 bases, with 10 bases separating them.

The V call is TRBV7-3, the J call TRBJ2-1; D not certain. This CDR3 contains 12 residues. Germline-derived CDR1 and CDR2 are SGHTA and FQGTGA. Trimming shortened V by 9 bases and J by 13 bases, and 19 bases separated the two germline ends. For the CDR3, the DNA is TGTGCCAGGCGGTTTTTGCCAAGGAACCAGTTCTTC. It yields the protein CARRFLPRNQFF.

J is TRBJ2-4 and V is TRBV11-2, with D tentatively TRBD2 (6 bases). V lost 4 bases and J 9 bases, leaving 28 bases between the germline ends. In germline, CDR1 is SGHAT, CDR2 FQNNGV. The CDR3 consists of 18 residues. CDR3 sequence reads: CASSSYWRVDALGGIQYF. The CDR3, as DNA: TGTGCCAGCAGCTCCTATTGGCGGGTCGACGCCCTGGGGGGCATTCAGTACTTC.

This chain connects TRBV2 to TRBJ2-1, with 13 bases fitting TRBD2. The ends lost 6 bases at V and 1 base at J; junction bases unmatched: 6. CDR1 is SNHLY and CDR2 is FYNNEI in the germline V gene. The CDR3 has 17 residues. In DNA, the CDR3 is TGTGCCAGCAGGGAGGGACTAGCGGGAACATCCTACAATGAGCAGTTCTTC. Its translation is CASREGLAGTSYNEQFF.

The rearrangement joins TRBV29-1 to TRBJ1-2; 10 nucleotides align to TRBD1. This CDR3 spans 14 amino acids. Germline V gives CDR1 SQVTM, CDR2 ANQGSEA. V trimming: 0 bases; J trimming: 7 bases; junction bases outside the gene matches: 5. CDR3 nucleotide sequence: TGCAGCGTTGAAGAGACAGGGGGCGTTAGTGGCTACACCTTC. Protein: CSVEETGGVSGYTF.

J is TRBJ1-5 and V is TRBV19, with 7 positions matching TRBD1. Losses at the gene ends were 7 bases for V and 5 bases for J; bases not matched to a gene: 20. Germline V gives CDR1 LNHDA, CDR2 SQIVND (reference sequence). The CDR3 is 18 residues long. The CDR3 protein is CASTSGTAGFLSYQPQHF. The CDR3 bases are TGTGCCAGTACCTCCGGGACAGCAGGGTTCCTGAGTTATCAGCCCCAGCATTTT.